This T cell receptor (beta chain) derives from a study of T-cell memory formation after mild COVID-19. Study-wide results and caveats: A second wave of clones peaked on day 37, and their SARS-CoV-2 specificity went unconfirmed. Contracting clones localized mainly to CM and EM when CD4+ and mainly to EMRA when CD8+. Memory sampled before infection contained some responding clones, suggesting cross-reactive memory joined.

In this sample, this clonotype turned up once. As yet, its antigen is unknown. A 5'RACE reaction primed in the constant segment made cDNA libraries of TCR alpha and TCR beta, and these carried sample barcodes and UMIs. From the 5' RACE reads, TCRdb called clonotypes with MiXCR, one entry per CDR3 protein. The table records 190,000 or so distinct CDR3 sequences, around 27% of them present only once. Looked up from germline, CDR1 is SGHRS and CDR2 is YFSETQ. V lost 5 bases, J lost 9 bases, and 5 bases stayed unmatched. This CDR3 has 14 amino acids. The chain combines TRBV5-1 with TRBJ1-6; 10 bases map to TRBD1. The sequenced sample consisted of PBMCs or a T cell subset sorted from them (not recorded which). This receptor was identified in an adult woman who had mild COVID-19 (a few samples of this study predate the infection). Cell type and time point are not known. CDR3 residues: CASRPGTGVSPLHF. CDR3 bases: TGCGCCAGCAGACCCGGGACAGGGGTTTCACCCCTCCACTTT.